A selection of T cell receptor beta chains follows, all from one sample in a study of tumor-infiltrating lymphocytes in primary liver carcinoma. Using its own MiXCR run on the multiplex PCR reads, TCRdb lists one record per CDR3 protein. This sample has fewer than 75,000 distinct CDR3 sequences, with 71% found just once. Sequenced sample: liver tumor tissue from sampling region 4. These receptors came from a man between 35 and 55 years old with primary liver carcinoma and hepatitis B virus infection. The CDR3 runs from the conserved cysteine through the conserved F or W. A D gene is named only where the DNA matches it firmly. Expanded clones get a size class; other rows say once, few or many, or leave the size out.

j_call | clone_size | d_call | v_call | cdr3_nt | cdr3_aa
TRBJ1-6 | once | - | TRBV14 | TGTGCCAGCAGCTACTCAGGAGAAAATTCACCCCTCCACTTT | CASSYSGENSPLHF
TRBJ1-1 | once | TRBD1 | TRBV11-2 | TGTGCCAGCAGCCCATCCAGGGGGTCGGTGAACATTGAAGCCTTCTTT | CASSPSRGSVNIEAFF
TRBJ2-1 | many | TRBD2 | TRBV28 | TGTGCCAGCAGTACCCTCGGGACTAGCGGGAGGGGTCCCTACAATGAGCAGTTCTTC | CASSTLGTSGRGPYNEQFF
TRBJ2-7 | - | - | TRBV7-8 | TGTGCCAGCAGCTTCCGTGCTAGTTTTAACTACGAGCAGTACTTC | CASSFRASFNYEQYF
TRBJ1-1 | - | - | TRBV11-2 | TGTGCCAGCAGCTTAGCGCCTGACATGAACACTGGAGCTATCTTT | CASSLAPDMNTGAIF
TRBJ2-3 | once | - | TRBV12-3/TRBV12-4 | TGTGCCAGCAGTTATCGCCGGGTCAGTTTAATTACAGATACGCAGTATTTT | CASSYRRVSLITDTQYF
TRBJ2-5 | - | TRBD2 | TRBV5-6 | TGTGTCAACAGCCCCAAGGGGATGGGAGGGGAGACCCAGTACTTC | CVNSPKGMGGETQYF
TRBJ2-6 | - | - | TRBV6-1 | TGTACCAGCAGTGAATTGGGAGCTTGGGCCAACGTCCTGACTTTC | CTSSELGAWANVLTF
TRBJ2-3 | - | - | TRBV12-3/TRBV12-4 | TGTGCCAGCAGTTCCCTTAACAATACACAGTATTTT | CASSSLNNTQYF
TRBJ2-7 | - | - | TRBV7-8 | TGTGCCAGCAGCTTGACTCACAACTACGAGCAGTACTTC | CASSLTHNYEQYF
TRBJ2-5 | - | TRBD1 | TRBV6-6 | TGTGCCAGCAGCAGGTCACCGGGACAGGGGCAAGTTTGGCAAGAGACCCAGTACTTC | CASSRSPGQGQVWQETQYF
TRBJ2-1 | - | TRBD2 | TRBV28 | TGTGCCAGCAGTTTTAGTAGCGGGATCTACAATGAGCAGTTCTTC | CASSFSSGIYNEQFF
TRBJ2-5 | many | TRBD1 | TRBV29-1 | TGCAGCGTTCGGGACAGTCCTCGGGAGACCCAGTACTTC | CSVRDSPRETQYF
TRBJ2-3 | - | TRBD2 | TRBV10-3 | TGTGCCATCAGGTACACTAGCGGGGCTAGCGCAGATACGCTGTATTTT | CAIRYTSGASADTLYF
TRBJ2-3 | few | TRBD1 | TRBV20-1 | TGCAGTGCTAGAGGGACAGGGGGGACAGATACGCAGTATTTT | CSARGTGGTDTQYF
TRBJ1-4 | - | - | TRBV11-2 | TGTACTAGCAGTGAGACTCCAGGAGGAACAAATGAAAAACTGTTTTTT | CTSSETPGGTNEKLFF